Each of the 17 T cell receptor beta chains below was sequenced from the same sample in a study of cytomegalovirus exposure and HLA in healthy donors. Here immunoSEQ multiplex PCR was the method, and the copy in TCRdb shows in-frame clones only, minus some. The sample has about 98,000 clones; approximately 88% are singletons. The sample consisted of PBMCs. Every receptor here comes from a woman between 25 and 40 years old in good health and CMV-seronegative.

This clone was seen more than once but under ten times. V is TRBV5-8 and J is TRBJ1-2; D is possibly TRBD1 (6 bases). Trimming pared 2 bases from V and 6 bases from J, leaving 11 bases between. Looked up from germline, CDR1 is SGHTS and CDR2 is YDEGEE. This CDR3 spans 13 amino acids. In DNA form, the CDR3 reads TGTGCCAGCAGCTTCTGGGACACCGATGGCTACACCTTC. This translates into CASSFWDTDGYTF.

This clone was detected only a few times. The DNA for the CDR3 is TGTGCCAGCAGCACCGGACAGGGGACCGGGGAGCTGTTTTTT. Its protein is CASSTGQGTGELFF. The chain joins TRBV5-4 to TRBJ2-2; 9 bases map to TRBD1. Trimming cost V 4 bases and J 5 bases; bases outside gene matches: 3. This CDR3 is built from 14 residues. In germline, CDR1 is SGHNT, CDR2 YYREEE (reference sequence).

The rearrangement links TRBV7-3 to TRBJ1-1; TRBD1 matches at 9 bases. V dropped 4 bases and J dropped 4; count of bases not matched to a gene: 7. Germline V CDR1 and CDR2: SGHTA, FQGTGA. The CDR3 is 15 residues long. Here the CDR3 reads CASSSDRGRATEAFF. CDR3 sequence (DNA): TGTGCCAGCAGCTCGGACAGGGGTAGGGCCACTGAAGCTTTCTTT.

This clone is a singleton in its sample. The genes are TRBV19 and TRBJ1-1; 8 positions match TRBD1. Trimming removed 9 bases from V and 10 bases from J; junction bases left unmatched: 16. This CDR3 region has 14 residues. Germline CDR1 and CDR2: LNHDA and SQIVND (reference sequence). In DNA, the CDR3 is TGTGCCAGCTCTCAGGGGACAGGAATTATTAGAGCTTTCTTT. Residues: CASSQGTGIIRAFF.

The rearrangement uses TRBV7-6 and TRBJ2-7, with 8 nucleotides matching TRBD2. The length of the CDR3 is 14 residues. Germline trimming cut 8 bases from V and 3 bases from J; bases unmatched to any gene: 9. Looked up from germline, CDR1 is SGHVS and CDR2 is FNYEAQ. The CDR3 region has the DNA TGTGCCAGCGCCGACGGGAGGGGCCGCTACGAGCAGTACTTC. This codes for CASADGRGRYEQYF.

V gene TRBV6-1 combines with J gene TRBJ2-1; D possibly corresponds to TRBD2 (5 bases). Trimming left V 6 bases short and J 6 bases short, with 12 bases between. Germline CDR1 reads MNHNS; CDR2 reads SASEGT. There are 13 residues in the CDR3. CDR3: CASRKDWFNEQFF. CDR3 DNA sequence: TGTGCCAGCAGGAAGGACTGGTTCAATGAGCAGTTCTTC.

This chain connects TRBV5-1 to TRBJ2-7, with 8 nucleotides matching TRBD2. This CDR3 has 14 residues. The ends lost 9 bases at V and 6 bases at J; junction bases unmatched: 14. Per germline, CDR1 SGHRS and CDR2 YFSETQ. CDR3 in amino acids: CATKPQAGAFEQYF. The CDR3, as DNA: TGCGCCACCAAACCTCAAGCGGGAGCTTTCGAGCAGTACTTC.

The chain uses TRBV7-9 and TRBJ2-3; D may be TRBD2 (6 bases). In germline, CDR1 is SEHNR, CDR2 FQNEAQ (reference sequence). The ends were cut back, 5 bases at V and 4 bases at J, with 19 bases in the middle. This CDR3 is built from 16 residues. The CDR3 is CASSPPGGRRADTQYF. CDR3 bases: TGTGCCAGCAGCCCACCCGGAGGGAGGAGGGCAGATACGCAGTATTTT.

The rearrangement links TRBV2 to TRBJ1-1; possibly TRBD1 for D (5 bases). The V gene's germline CDR1 is SNHLY and CDR2 FYNNEI. CDR3 length equals 17 residues. V was trimmed by 4 bases and J by 0 bases, leaving 18 bases between them. The CDR3 bases are TGTGCCAGCAGTGTATATGCAGGGCTAGGTTTGAACACTGAAGCTTTCTTT. Amino acid sequence: CASSVYAGLGLNTEAFF.

This chain connects TRBV7-9 to TRBJ2-1, with D perhaps matching TRBD2 (6 bases). The V gene lost 3 bases and the J gene lost 3 bases, with 9 bases spanning the gap. The CDR3 covers 14 residues. Germline CDR1 reads SEHNR; CDR2 reads FQNEAQ (reference sequence). This chain's CDR3 is CASSFGSGYNEQFF. In DNA form, the CDR3 reads TGTGCCAGCAGCTTTGGTAGCGGCTACAATGAGCAGTTCTTC.

V usage is TRBV9 and J usage is TRBJ2-3; 13 nucleotides match TRBD2. The CDR3 is 15 amino acids. The V segment lost 4 bases and the J segment 5 bases; nucleotides outside the gene matches: 4. Germline V gives CDR1 SGDLS, CDR2 YYNGEE. DNA of the CDR3: TGTGCCAGCAGCTTCCGGACTAGCGGGGGAGATACGCAGTATTTT. Residues: CASSFRTSGGDTQYF.

The rearrangement joins TRBV18 to TRBJ1-6, with TRBD1 matching over 10 bases. This CDR3 contains 16 residues. V trimming: 2 bases; J trimming: 9 bases; junction bases outside the gene matches: 7. Germline CDR1 KGHSH, CDR2 LQKENI. CDR3: CASSPGQGGPGSPLHF. Here the CDR3 DNA reads TGTGCCAGCTCACCAGGACAGGGGGGACCTGGTTCACCCCTCCACTTT. The entire variable domain, with the rest obtained from reference TRBV18 and TRBJ1-6, is as follows: NAGVMQNPRHLVRRRGQEARLRCSPMKGHSHVYWYRQLPEEGLKFMVYLQKENIIDESGMPKERFSAEFPKEGPSILRIQQVVRGDSAAYFCASSPGQGGPGSPLHFGNGTRLTVT.

There are a few counts of this clone. J is TRBJ2-2 and V is TRBV19, with D unresolved. Germline assignment: CDR1 LNHDA and CDR2 SQIVND (reference sequence). The CDR3 consists of 12 residues. Trimming took off 11 bases at V and 5 bases at J, with 12 bases between the two ends. The CDR3 bases are TGTGCCTCCAGTCCCGGGACCGGGGAGCTGTTTTTT. This encodes CASSPGTGELFF.

This chain links TRBV6-5 with TRBJ2-7; D might be TRBD1 (5 bases). In germline, CDR1 is MNHEY, CDR2 SVGAGI. The V end lost 3 bases, the J end lost 0 bases, and 9 bases lay between the germline ends. The CDR3 runs to 14 residues. CDR3 protein: CASSYWQGSYEQYF. Here the CDR3 DNA reads TGTGCCAGCAGTTATTGGCAGGGCTCCTACGAGCAGTACTTC.

The V call is TRBV7-8, the J call TRBJ2-1, with TRBD2 matching 14 bases. From germline, CDR1 is SGHVS and CDR2 FQNEAQ. V was pared by 1 base and J by 9 bases, with 5 bases of the junction left unmatched. The CDR3 length is 16 residues. CDR3 sequence (DNA): TGTGCCAGCAGCTTAGGACTAGCGGGAGGGCCTTTTGAGCAGTTCTTC. Its translation: CASSLGLAGGPFEQFF.

The chain has TRBV6-5 and TRBJ2-1; D may be TRBD2 (7 bases). The V end lost 7 bases, the J end lost 8 bases, and 18 bases lay between the germline ends. The CDR3 covers 14 residues. The germline V gene encodes CDR1 MNHEY and CDR2 SVGAGI. The CDR3 DNA reads TGTGCCAGCACAAGGGGGGGCCAGTTCGATGAGCAGTTCTTC. Translation gives CASTRGGQFDEQFF.

The rearrangement joins TRBV29-1 to TRBJ1-4; a possible D gene is TRBD1 (6 bases). The CDR3 is 13 amino acids. CDR1 is SQVTM, CDR2 ANQGSEA, per germline. V was trimmed by 6 bases and J by 8 bases, leaving 16 bases between them. The chain's CDR3 is CSVAQTGGEKLFF. The CDR3 nucleotides are TGCAGCGTCGCCCAGACAGGCGGCGAAAAACTGTTTTTT.